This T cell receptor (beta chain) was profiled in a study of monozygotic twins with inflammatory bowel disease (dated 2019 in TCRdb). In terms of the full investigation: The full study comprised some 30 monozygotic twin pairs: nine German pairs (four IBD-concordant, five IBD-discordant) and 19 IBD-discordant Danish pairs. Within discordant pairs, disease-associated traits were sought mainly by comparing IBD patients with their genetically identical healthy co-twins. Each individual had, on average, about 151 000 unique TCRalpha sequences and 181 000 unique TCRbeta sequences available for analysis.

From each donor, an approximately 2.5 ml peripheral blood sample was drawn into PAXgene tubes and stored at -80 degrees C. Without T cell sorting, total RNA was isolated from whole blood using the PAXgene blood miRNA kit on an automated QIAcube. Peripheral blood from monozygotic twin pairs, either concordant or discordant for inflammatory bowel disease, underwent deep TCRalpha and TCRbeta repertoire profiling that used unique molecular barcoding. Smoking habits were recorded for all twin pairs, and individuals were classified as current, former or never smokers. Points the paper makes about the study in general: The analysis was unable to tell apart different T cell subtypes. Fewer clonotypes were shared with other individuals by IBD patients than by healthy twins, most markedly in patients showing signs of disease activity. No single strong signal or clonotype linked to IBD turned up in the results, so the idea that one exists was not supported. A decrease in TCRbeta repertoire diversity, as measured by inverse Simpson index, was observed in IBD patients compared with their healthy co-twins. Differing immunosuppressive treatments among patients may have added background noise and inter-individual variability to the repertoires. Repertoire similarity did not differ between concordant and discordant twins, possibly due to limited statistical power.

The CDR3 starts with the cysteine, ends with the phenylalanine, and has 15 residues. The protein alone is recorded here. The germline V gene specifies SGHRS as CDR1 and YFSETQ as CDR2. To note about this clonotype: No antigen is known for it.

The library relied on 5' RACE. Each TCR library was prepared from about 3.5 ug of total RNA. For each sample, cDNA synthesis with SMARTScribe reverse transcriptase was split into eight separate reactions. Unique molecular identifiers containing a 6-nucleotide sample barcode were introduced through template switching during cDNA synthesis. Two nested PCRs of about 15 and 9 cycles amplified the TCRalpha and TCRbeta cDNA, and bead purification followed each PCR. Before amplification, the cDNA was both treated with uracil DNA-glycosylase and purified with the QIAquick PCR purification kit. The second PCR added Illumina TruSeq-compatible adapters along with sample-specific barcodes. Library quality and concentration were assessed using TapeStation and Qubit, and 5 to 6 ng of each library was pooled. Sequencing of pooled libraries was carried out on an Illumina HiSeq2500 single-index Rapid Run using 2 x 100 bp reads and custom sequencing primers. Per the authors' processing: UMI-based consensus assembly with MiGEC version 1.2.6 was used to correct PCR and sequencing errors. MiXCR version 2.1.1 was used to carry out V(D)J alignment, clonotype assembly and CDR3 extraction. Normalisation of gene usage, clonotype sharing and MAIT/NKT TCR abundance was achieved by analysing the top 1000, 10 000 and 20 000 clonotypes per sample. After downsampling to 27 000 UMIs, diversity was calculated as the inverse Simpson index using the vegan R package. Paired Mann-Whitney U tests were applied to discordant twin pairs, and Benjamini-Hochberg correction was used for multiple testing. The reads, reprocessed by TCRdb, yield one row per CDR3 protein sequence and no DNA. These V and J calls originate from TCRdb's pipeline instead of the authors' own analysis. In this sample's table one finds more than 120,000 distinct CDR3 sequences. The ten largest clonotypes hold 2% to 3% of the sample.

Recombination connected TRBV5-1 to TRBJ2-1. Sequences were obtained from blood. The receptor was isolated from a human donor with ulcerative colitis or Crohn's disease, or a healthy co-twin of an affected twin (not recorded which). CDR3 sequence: CASSFDGGPYNEQFF.